This T cell receptor (beta chain) came from a study of cytomegalovirus exposure and HLA in healthy donors. This CDR3 region has 14 residues. The germline V and J ends were trimmed by 6 bases and 4 bases, with 15 bases remaining between them. The germline CDR1 and CDR2 sequences are MNHEY and SVGAGI. Study findings and constraints: Clonal expansion was found to be greater in HLA-associated TCR beta chains than in equally common others in a later analysis.

With respect to this clone: Its antigen is still unknown.

PCR employed 60 Vbeta and 13 Jbeta primers. Profiling relied on immunoSEQ multiplex PCR, and the TCRdb table lists in-frame clones only, not all of them. The sample carries about 110,000 clones, under 85% recorded once. The TCR sequence derives from a man between 35 and 55 years old in good health and CMV-seronegative. The sequenced material came from PBMCs. V gene TRBV6-5 combines with J gene TRBJ1-1; TRBD1 might be the D (6 bases). DNA for the CDR3: TGTGCCAGCAGCCAACAAGGACAGTCCACTGAAGCTTTCTTT. Translated: CASSQQGQSTEAFF.